Below are 20 T cell receptor beta chains sequenced from a single sample in a study of early T cells in non-severe SARS-CoV-2 infection (TCRdb year 2021). The library relied on 5' RACE. Sequencing was performed on a NextSeq 500. TCRdb trimmed public reads at Q25 via fastp, called clones via MiXCR and kept in-frame beta chains. Duplicate CDR3 protein sequences are folded into a single record with the most common DNA and genes. This sample has 55,000 to 75,000 distinct CDR3 sequences in its table, and more than 10% of those were observed once. The ten biggest clones cover roughly 3.9% of the sample. Input material: whole blood. The receptors were gathered from an adult who was a healthcare worker with PCR-confirmed SARS-CoV-2 infection or an uninfected control (not recorded which).

This clonotype turned up a few times. V usage is TRBV28 and J usage is TRBJ2-7; TRBD2 aligns across 10 bases. The junction had 7 bases not matched to a gene; V was cut back by 5 bases and J by 0 bases. CDR3 size: 16 residues. Germline values: CDR1 MDHEN, CDR2 SYDVKM. CDR3 region: CASSPEREGLSYEQYF. The CDR3 bases are TGTGCCAGCAGTCCCGAGCGGGAGGGCCTCTCCTACGAGCAGTACTTC.

The chain joins TRBV29-1 to TRBJ2-6; no clear D. CDR3 length: 13 amino acids. CDR1 is SQVTM, CDR2 ANQGSEA, per germline. Trimming removed 4 bases at V and 0 bases at J, with 4 bases between. The CDR3 DNA follows: TGCAGCGTTGCACTCTCTGGGGCCAACGTCCTGACTTTC. This codes for CSVALSGANVLTF.

This clonotype occurred a few times. This chain uses TRBV20-1 with TRBJ2-5; D gene uncertain. The CDR3 runs to 11 residues. Trimming stripped 8 bases from V and 5 bases from J, with 12 bases between. Germline-derived CDR1 and CDR2 are DFQATT and SNEGSKA (reference sequence). This chain's CDR3 is CSKDAGETQYF. CDR3 bases: TGCAGTAAGGACGCCGGGGAGACCCAGTACTTC.

This clonotype was recorded a few times. The chain combines TRBV20-1 with TRBJ2-7; D might be TRBD1 or TRBD2, each matching 5 bases. The germline CDR1 and CDR2 sequences are DFQATT and SNEGSKA (reference sequence). V shed 4 bases and J shed 3 bases, with 13 bases lying between them. The CDR3 sequence is 13 residues long. The CDR3 here is CSATRDGGYEQYF. CDR3 coding DNA: TGCAGTGCTACTCGGGACGGCGGCTACGAGCAGTACTTC.

This clonotype was detected a few times. The chain combines TRBV24-1 with TRBJ2-7; the D gene is possibly TRBD1 (6 bases). The CDR3 is 15 residues long. CDR1 is KGHDR and CDR2 is SFDVKD in the germline V gene. Trimming shortened V by 3 bases and J by 2 bases, and 13 bases separated the two germline ends. As DNA, the CDR3 is TGTGCCACCAGTGATAGTGGACAGCCTCCCTACGAGCAGTACTTC. Its translation is CATSDSGQPPYEQYF.

V is TRBV7-3 and J is TRBJ1-1; D possibly corresponds to TRBD1 (5 bases). The length of the CDR3 is 13 residues. V gave up 2 bases and J gave up 5 bases, with 9 bases separating them. Per the germline V gene, CDR1 is SGHTA and CDR2 is FQGTGA. The CDR3 sequence: CASSLGGLTEAFF. Written as DNA, the CDR3 is TGTGCCAGCAGCTTAGGGGGTCTGACTGAAGCTTTCTTT.

This clonotype was observed at least ten times. This chain links TRBV28 with TRBJ1-1; D is ambiguous. CDR1 MDHEN and CDR2 SYDVKM come from the germline V gene. Trimming stripped 1 base from V and 7 bases from J, with 7 bases between. The CDR3 spans 12 residues. The CDR3 DNA reads as TGTGCCAGCAGTTTATACAGCTATGAAGCTTTCTTT. Its translation: CASSLYSYEAFF.

This clonotype turned up a few times. The chain links TRBV5-4 to TRBJ2-1; 13 positions agree with TRBD2. The CDR3 covers 15 residues. With V trimmed by 4 bases and J by 6 bases, 4 bases remained unmatched. CDR1 is SGHNT, CDR2 YYREEE, per germline (reference sequence). DNA for the CDR3: TGTGCCAGCAGCCTGGGACTAGCGGGACCCAATGAGCAGTTCTTC. Translating gives CASSLGLAGPNEQFF.

This clonotype has a count of ten or more. CDR3 in amino acids: CASSLLGGATEAFF. DNA of the CDR3: TGTGCCAGCAGTTTGCTCGGCGGGGCCACTGAAGCTTTCTTT. The rearrangement joins TRBV27 to TRBJ1-1; tentatively, D is TRBD1 (5 bases). Germline V CDR1 and CDR2: MNHEY, SMNVEV (reference sequence). V gave up 3 bases and J gave up 4 bases, with 12 bases separating them. CDR3 length: 14 residues.

This clonotype was observed at least ten times. The chain combines TRBV7-9 with TRBJ1-3; D remains unclear. Germline V gene data show CDR1 as SEHNR and CDR2 as FQNEAQ (reference sequence). The CDR3 spans 14 residues. The ends were cut back, 4 bases at V and 0 bases at J, with 7 bases in the middle. This chain's CDR3 is CASSSAPSGNTIYF. The CDR3 DNA reads TGTGCCAGCAGCTCCGCTCCCTCTGGAAACACCATATATTTT.

The rearrangement joins TRBV27 to TRBJ2-7, with TRBD2 as a possible D gene (6 bases). The CDR3 has 14 amino acids. With 2 bases removed from V and 5 bases from J, the gap between germline ends came to 13 bases. CDR1 is MNHEY and CDR2 is SMNVEV in the germline V gene (reference sequence). As DNA, the CDR3 is TGTGCCAGCAGTTTAAGCCCGGACTACAACGAGCAGTACTTC. Protein sequence: CASSLSPDYNEQYF.

This clonotype has a count of ten or more. The chain couples TRBV3-1 to TRBJ2-7; 7 bases map to TRBD2. Germline V gene lookup returns CDR1 LGHDT and CDR2 YNNKEL (reference sequence). The CDR3 contains 15 residues. Germline trimming cut 4 bases from V and 3 bases from J; bases unmatched to any gene: 9. The chain's CDR3 is CASSPELATNYEQYF. The CDR3 region has the DNA TGTGCCAGCAGCCCTGAACTAGCGACGAACTACGAGCAGTACTTC.

Many counts were recorded for this clonotype. The chain combines TRBV29-1 with TRBJ1-1; possibly TRBD1 for D (6 bases). The CDR3 has 12 amino acids. The germline gives CDR1 SQVTM, CDR2 ANQGSEA. The V gene lost 7 bases and the J gene lost 3 bases, with 12 bases spanning the gap. The CDR3 DNA follows: TGCAGCGCCGGGGGCTCGGACACTGAAGCTTTCTTT. Translating it yields CSAGGSDTEAFF.

V and J are TRBV29-1 and TRBJ2-1; 10 bases fit TRBD2. The trim removed 6 bases at V and 7 bases at J, leaving 18 bases unmatched. This CDR3 region has 17 residues. Germline V gene sequence: CDR1 SQVTM, CDR2 ANQGSEA. The CDR3, as DNA: TGCAGCGTGGCACAGGGATCTAGCGGGAGCTTCCGGAATGAGCAGTTCTTC. Translation: CSVAQGSSGSFRNEQFF.

This clonotype was found many times. The V gene is TRBV6-5, the J gene TRBJ1-1; TRBD1 matches 9 bases. V lost 1 base and J lost 1; bases outside the gene matches: 10. The CDR3 extends over 18 amino acids. The germline gives CDR1 MNHEY, CDR2 SVGAGI. CDR3 residues: CASSYLWTGEYRNTEAFF. For the CDR3, the DNA is TGTGCCAGCAGTTACTTGTGGACAGGGGAGTATCGGAACACTGAAGCTTTCTTT.

The chain has TRBV2 and TRBJ2-7; the match to TRBD2 covers 11 bases. The V gene end was trimmed by 5 bases and the J gene end by 5 bases; junction bases not matched to a gene: 8. Germline V gene sequence: CDR1 SNHLY, CDR2 FYNNEI. This CDR3 has 15 residues. The CDR3 loop reads CASSSIAGGSHEQYF. CDR3 nucleotide sequence: TGTGCCAGCAGTTCCATAGCGGGGGGGTCCCACGAGCAGTACTTC.

This clonotype appeared many times. The V and J genes are TRBV29-1 and TRBJ1-1; TRBD1 agrees at 7 bases. Looked up from germline, CDR1 is SQVTM and CDR2 is ANQGSEA. CDR3 length: 12 amino acids. V lost 3 bases to trimming and J lost 4 bases; unmatched junction nucleotides: 2. The CDR3 here is CSVEGDSTEAFF. Here the CDR3 DNA reads TGCAGCGTTGAGGGGGACAGCACTGAAGCTTTCTTT.

A few counts support this clonotype. The rearrangement uses TRBV27 and TRBJ2-1; TRBD2 aligns across 10 bases. CDR1 MNHEY and CDR2 SMNVEV come from the germline V gene (reference sequence). CDR3 size: 17 residues. J gave up 10 bases and V 10 bases, and 22 bases lay outside the gene matches. In DNA, the CDR3 is TGTGCCATCGGTGGTTTTACTAGCGGGATGGCAAGGGAGGAGCAGTTCTTC. It is translated as CAIGGFTSGMAREEQFF.

Of note for this clonotype: A much bigger clone sits one base away, suggesting this may be a read error. The rearrangement uses TRBV5-4 and TRBJ2-6; tentative D call: TRBD1 (5 bases). Germline CDR1 is SGHNT and CDR2 is YYREEE (reference sequence). This CDR3 spans 16 amino acids. The chain's CDR3 is CASSPPGYAGANVLIF. In nucleotides, the CDR3 is TGTGCCAGCAGCCCACCAGGGTACGCTGGGGCCAACGTCCTGATTTTC.

At least ten counts were recorded for this clonotype. The CDR3 loop reads CSVMGDGTEREQYF. CDR3 bases: TGCAGCGTTATGGGGGATGGGACAGAGCGCGAGCAGTACTTC. V and J are TRBV29-1 and TRBJ2-7; 7 positions match TRBD1. CDR1 and CDR2 (germline): SQVTM, ANQGSEA. The CDR3 consists of 14 residues. Losses at the gene ends were 5 bases for V and 6 bases for J; bases not matched to a gene: 13.